This TCR beta chain was captured in a study of blood T cell repertoires in COVID-19. About the research overall: Samples taken during acute and convalescent COVID-19 were collected in the United States, Italy and Spain.

The length of the CDR3 is 17 residues. Germline V gene data show CDR1 as SGHVS and CDR2 as FNYEAQ. V lost 1 base, J lost 1 base, and 13 bases lay in between. As handled by the study authors: Reference gene primer amplification gave estimated nucleated cell counts. Assay used: immunoSEQ multiplex PCR; TCRdb lists only in-frame clones, some missing. Clone size and V and J calls were adopted from that table, with D and trimming inferred from the DNA. This sample has some 150,000 clones, with around 86% found just once. The source of this sequence is a woman of 80 years or more in a cohort sampled during active or convalescent COVID-19. The sample was peripheral blood. The V and J genes are TRBV7-6 and TRBJ1-4, with D perhaps TRBD1 (6 bases). The CDR3: CASSLVFWGRTNEKLFF. In nucleotides, the CDR3 is TGTGCCAGCAGCTTAGTTTTTTGGGGGCGAACTAATGAAAAACTGTTTTTT.